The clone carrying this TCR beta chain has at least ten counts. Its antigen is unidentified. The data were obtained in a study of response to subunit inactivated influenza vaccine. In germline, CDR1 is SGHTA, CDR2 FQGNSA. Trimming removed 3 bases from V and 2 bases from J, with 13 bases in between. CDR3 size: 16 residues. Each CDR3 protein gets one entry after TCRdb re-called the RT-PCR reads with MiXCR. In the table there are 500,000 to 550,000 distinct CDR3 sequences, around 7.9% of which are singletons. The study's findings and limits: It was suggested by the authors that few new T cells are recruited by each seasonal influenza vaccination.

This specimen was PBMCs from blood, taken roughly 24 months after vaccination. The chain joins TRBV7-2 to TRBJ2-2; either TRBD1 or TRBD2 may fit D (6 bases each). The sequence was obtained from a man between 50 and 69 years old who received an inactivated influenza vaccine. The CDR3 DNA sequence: TGTGCCAGCAGCTTTTTAGGGGGGCTAAACACCGGGGAGCTGTTTTTT. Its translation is CASSFLGGLNTGELFF.